A single sample is the source of the 26 T cell receptor beta chains below, sequenced in a study of Graves' ophthalmopathy and Graves' hyperthyroidism. TCR beta CDR3 amplification used RNA transcripts. An initial RT-PCR round employing HTBI primers preceded a second-round multiplex PCR. Via MiXCR, TCRdb re-called the multiplex PCR reads, giving one row per CDR3 protein. The sample shows about 500,000 distinct CDR3 sequences, approximately 14% of them seen only once. The sample was blood. Receptors were obtained from a woman in her 30s with Graves' ophthalmopathy.

This clonotype was observed many times. The rearrangement uses TRBV12-3 or TRBV12-4 and TRBJ1-2, with 9 bases that match TRBD1. V trimming: 6 bases; J trimming: 4 bases; junction bases outside the gene matches: 6. The CDR3 runs to 14 residues. CDR3: CASSRGQGIYGYTF. The CDR3 DNA is TGTGCCAGCAGCCGGGGACAGGGCATCTATGGCTACACCTTC.

This sequence joins TRBV6-2 or TRBV6-3 and TRBJ2-7; 9 bases agree with TRBD2. J was trimmed by 4 bases and V by 6 bases; bases with no gene match: 7. The CDR3 has 14 residues. Germline assignment: CDR1 MNHEY and CDR2 SVGEGT. CDR3 DNA sequence: TGTGCCAGCAGGGTGACTAGCGGAATGTACGAGCAGTACTTC. It yields the protein CASRVTSGMYEQYF.

The rearrangement links TRBV18 to TRBJ1-1; the D gene is possibly TRBD1 (6 bases). V was trimmed by 3 bases and J by 5 bases, leaving 16 bases between them. The CDR3 runs 15 residues. Per germline, CDR1 KGHSH and CDR2 LQKENI. CDR3 sequence: CASSPPGGAGTEAFF. The CDR3 DNA reads as TGTGCCAGCTCACCCCCCGGGGGCGCGGGTACTGAAGCTTTCTTT. The full variable domain, rest sourced from reference TRBV18 and TRBJ1-1, is NAGVMQNPRHLVRRRGQEARLRCSPMKGHSHVYWYRQLPEEGLKFMVYLQKENIIDESGMPKERFSAEFPKEGPSILRIQQVVRGDSAAYFCASSPPGGAGTEAFFGQGTRLTVV.

This clonotype appeared many times. The chain recombines TRBV30 with TRBJ2-2; D is ambiguous. Germline-derived CDR1 and CDR2 are GTSNPN and SVGIG (reference sequence). V shed 4 bases and J shed 6 bases, with 24 bases lying between them. CDR3 length equals 17 residues. CDR3 protein: CAWTSRGPSLTAGELFF. The CDR3 DNA is TGTGCCTGGACCAGCCGTGGACCCTCCCTTACGGCCGGGGAGCTGTTTTTT.

This clonotype appeared many times. The V call is TRBV4-1, the J call TRBJ2-5; tentative D call: TRBD1 (5 bases). There are 14 residues in the CDR3. The germline V and J ends were trimmed by 4 bases and 7 bases, with 16 bases remaining between them. From germline, CDR1 is MGHRA and CDR2 YSYEKL. The CDR3 loop is CASSPQGRVGTQYF. CDR3 nucleotides: TGCGCCAGCAGCCCCCAGGGTCGGGTTGGGACCCAGTACTTC.

This clonotype was detected many times. The chain combines TRBV19 with TRBJ1-2; maybe TRBD1 (6 bases). This CDR3 has 12 amino acids. CDR1 and CDR2 from the germline V gene are LNHDA and SQIVND (reference sequence). The V end was cut by 6 bases, the J end by 7 bases, with 12 bases between. CDR3 DNA: TGTGCCAGTAGCGCCGGACAGTTTGGCTACACCTTC. This encodes CASSAGQFGYTF.

Ten or more counts support this clonotype. This chain connects TRBV2 to TRBJ1-6; D is undetermined. Germline V lookup: CDR1 SNHLY, CDR2 FYNNEI. Trimming pared 6 bases from V and 7 bases from J, leaving 13 bases between. This CDR3 region has 14 residues. In DNA, the CDR3 is TGTGCCAGCAGAATTGAGGGCTTAAATTCACCCCTCCACTTT. Protein: CASRIEGLNSPLHF.

This clonotype was recorded at least ten times. The chain joins TRBV20-1 to TRBJ2-7; TRBD2 agrees at 12 bases. This CDR3 has 17 amino acids. The J segment lost 5 bases and the V segment lost 1 base, leaving 12 bases of the junction unmatched. CDR1 DFQATT and CDR2 SNEGSKA come from the germline V gene (reference sequence). The CDR3 DNA sequence: TGCAGTGCTAGAGCCCCCTGGACTAGCGGGACCCAGGACGAGCAGTACTTC. Amino acids: CSARAPWTSGTQDEQYF.

This clonotype has at least ten counts. V and J are TRBV7-9 and TRBJ1-2, with D uncertain. Trimming stripped 0 bases from V and 2 bases from J, with 7 bases between. This CDR3 has 14 residues. Germline values: CDR1 SEHNR, CDR2 FQNEAQ (reference sequence). The CDR3 region has the DNA TGTGCCAGCAGCTTAGCGGAGACAAACTATGGCTACACCTTC. Amino acid sequence: CASSLAETNYGYTF.

This clonotype was counted at least ten times. The V and J genes are TRBV30 and TRBJ1-1, with D possibly being TRBD1 (5 bases). Trimming shortened V by 3 bases and J by 6 bases, and 17 bases separated the two germline ends. Germline values: CDR1 GTSNPN, CDR2 SVGIG (reference sequence). This CDR3 contains 14 residues. The CDR3 DNA reads TGTGCCTGGAGCACGGGGGTGGGTAAGGCTGAAGCTTTCTTT. This sequence encodes CAWSTGVGKAEAFF.

This clonotype has a count of ten or more. One end of the junction is discordant with germline, which a read error may explain. This chain connects TRBV30 to TRBJ2-4; 11 positions match TRBD1. The germline CDR1 and CDR2 sequences are GTSNPN and SVGIG (reference sequence). The CDR3 runs to 15 residues. The CDR3 protein is CAWRIGQGAINIQYF. The CDR3 region has the DNA TGTGCCTGGAGGATAGGACAGGGGGCCATAAACATTCAGTACTTC.

This clonotype was counted many times. This chain uses TRBV6-1 with TRBJ2-7; D could derive from TRBD1 or TRBD2 (6 bases each). The CDR3 has 15 residues. Germline-derived CDR1 and CDR2 are MNHNS and SASEGT. The germline V and J ends were trimmed by 5 bases and 2 bases, with 16 bases remaining between them. CDR3 amino acids: CASSKRGAGPYEQYF. DNA of the CDR3: TGTGCCAGCAGTAAGAGGGGGGCTGGACCCTACGAGCAGTACTTC.

With regard to this clonotype: This could be a read error, since a much larger clone is one nucleotide away. The V and J genes are TRBV6-2 or TRBV6-3 and TRBJ2-3; D not resolved. This CDR3 is 14 amino acids long. The V gene's germline CDR1 is MNHEY and CDR2 SVGEGT. Trimming removed 5 bases at V and 0 bases at J, with 9 bases between. The CDR3 region has the DNA TGTGCCAGCAGTGACGAGACTAGCACAGATACGCAGTATTTT. Amino acid sequence: CASSDETSTDTQYF.

This clonotype was seen ten or more times. The J gene is TRBJ1-6, the V gene TRBV5-1; D remains unclear. This CDR3 has 13 amino acids. Germline V gives CDR1 SGHRS, CDR2 YFSETQ. V was trimmed by 8 bases and J by 7 bases, leaving 13 bases between them. DNA of the CDR3: TGCGCCAGTCGTCCGGGCTCCAATTCACCCCTCCACTTT. Translation: CASRPGSNSPLHF.

The sample holds many counts of this clonotype. The chain couples TRBV6-1 to TRBJ1-2; D ambiguous. From germline, CDR1 is MNHNS and CDR2 SASEGT. The CDR3 loop spans 16 amino acids. V lost 0 bases and J lost 0, with 11 bases in between. In nucleotides, the CDR3 is TGTGCCAGCAGTGAAGCAGTTGGGGAAGCTAACTATGGCTACACCTTC. Residues: CASSEAVGEANYGYTF.

This clonotype was counted at least ten times. This chain links TRBV24-1 with TRBJ2-7, with a possible D match to TRBD2 (6 bases). Per germline, CDR1 KGHDR and CDR2 SFDVKD. The CDR3 extends over 14 amino acids. The CDR3, as DNA: TGTGCTCGGAAATATTGCGGGAACTCCTACGAGCAGTACTTC. Amino acids: CARKYCGNSYEQYF.

This clonotype was seen ten or more times. The V gene is TRBV7-9, the J gene TRBJ1-1; 7 bases line up with TRBD1. Germline loops: CDR1 SEHNR, CDR2 FQNEAQ (reference sequence). This CDR3 is 14 amino acids long. V lost 1 base, J lost 6 bases, and 5 bases stayed unmatched. CDR3 nucleotide sequence: TGTGCCAGCAGCTTAGAGGGACAGATCCCTGAAGCTTTCTTT. It encodes CASSLEGQIPEAFF.

This clonotype has just a few counts. J is TRBJ2-7 and V is TRBV29-1; D is possibly TRBD1 or TRBD2 (5 bases each). Trimming removed 8 bases at V and 2 bases at J, with 13 bases between. The CDR3 sequence is 12 residues long. Germline loops: CDR1 SQVTM, CDR2 ANQGSEA. In DNA form, the CDR3 reads TGCAGCTTCCGGGACGGTCCCTACGAGCAGTACTTC. Encoded protein: CSFRDGPYEQYF.

The V and J genes are TRBV4-2 and TRBJ1-5; D ambiguous. Germline V lookup: CDR1 LGHNA, CDR2 YNFKEQ. CDR3 length: 15 residues. The V end lost 0 bases, the J end lost 1 base, and 7 bases lay between the germline ends. The CDR3 sequence: CASSQDRRSNQPQHF. CDR3 nucleotides: TGTGCCAGCAGCCAAGACAGAAGAAGCAATCAGCCCCAGCATTTT.

This clonotype was counted ten times or more. The chain uses TRBV5-1 and TRBJ2-7; 12 nucleotides align to TRBD1. Losses at the gene ends were 4 bases for V and 5 bases for J; bases not matched to a gene: 4. This CDR3 spans 14 amino acids. CDR1 SGHRS and CDR2 YFSETQ come from the germline V gene. The CDR3 is CASSQGTGGNEQYF. CDR3 nucleotides: TGCGCCAGCAGCCAGGGGACAGGGGGCAACGAGCAGTACTTC.

The gene calls are TRBV6-1 and TRBJ2-7; 8 positions match TRBD1. With 2 bases clipped from V and 3 bases from J, the junction kept 3 bases outside the gene matches. CDR1 and CDR2 from the germline V gene are MNHNS and SASEGT. This CDR3 has 14 amino acids. The CDR3 sequence: CASSELRGLYEQYF. Written as DNA, the CDR3 is TGTGCCAGCAGTGAACTCAGGGGGCTCTACGAGCAGTACTTC.

This clonotype was observed at least ten times. The CDR3, as DNA: TGTGCCAGCCGCCCTAGCGGGGGTTTAGAGACCCAGTACTTC. The encoded protein is CASRPSGGLETQYF. This chain links TRBV6-1 with TRBJ2-5, with 10 bases that match TRBD2. Germline V gene lookup returns CDR1 MNHNS and CDR2 SASEGT. This CDR3 spans 14 amino acids. V was pared by 8 bases and J by 4 bases, with 7 bases of the junction left unmatched.

This clonotype was counted many times. The CDR3 DNA reads TGTGCCAGCAGCTCTTCTAGCGGGAGCGAGGGGGAGCTGTTTTTT. Protein: CASSSSSGSEGELFF. The rearrangement uses TRBV7-3 and TRBJ2-2, with 10 bases lining up with TRBD2. The CDR3 runs 15 residues. Germline V gene lookup returns CDR1 SGHTA and CDR2 FQGTGA. Unmatched junction bases numbered 7, after V lost 4 bases and J lost 8 bases.

This clonotype showed up many times. This chain links TRBV6-2 or TRBV6-3 with TRBJ2-5; no clear D. The V end was cut by 7 bases, the J end by 5 bases, with 17 bases between. The CDR3 contains 14 residues. Germline V lookup: CDR1 MNHEY, CDR2 SVGEGT. As DNA, the CDR3 is TGTGCCAGCACCGACCCTTTATCCGGGGAGACCCAGTACTTC. Protein product: CASTDPLSGETQYF.

The chain is built from TRBV12-3 or TRBV12-4 and TRBJ1-2, with no clear D. The germline V and J ends were trimmed by 4 bases and 6 bases, with 9 bases remaining between them. The CDR3 has 12 amino acids. Here the CDR3 reads CASSSGGHGYTF. The CDR3 DNA follows: TGTGCCAGCAGTTCCGGAGGGCATGGCTACACCTTC.

This clonotype was seen repeatedly, ten times or more. The J gene is TRBJ2-7, the V gene TRBV20-1, with 10 bases that match TRBD1. This CDR3 region has 15 residues. Germline V gene data show CDR1 as DFQATT and CDR2 as SNEGSKA (reference sequence). Losses at the gene ends were 3 bases for V and 5 bases for J; bases not matched to a gene: 10. CDR3 amino acids: CSASSTGGKINEQYF. The CDR3 DNA sequence: TGCAGTGCTAGTTCGACAGGGGGCAAAATCAACGAGCAGTACTTC.